The clone carrying this T cell receptor beta chain was found a few times. What it binds is not known. The entry originates in a study of beta chain features in type 1 diabetes. In the study overall: In age, gender and cell yields, patients were similar to healthy donors. Points from the study as a whole: Patients' naive, central memory and Treg TCRB repertoires seemed closer to one another than those of healthy donors. TCRB CDR3 length was moderately but significantly reduced in all four CD4+ subsets of Type 1 diabetes patients.

The isolated RNA, all of it, was reverse transcribed, so expressed TCRB transcripts were what got sequenced. The repertoire was sequenced with immunoSEQ multiplex PCR; TCRdb's copy has only in-frame clones and lacks some. The sample holds 500,000 to 800,000 clones, 9.5% to 15% seen once. J gave up 5 bases and V 4 bases, and 7 bases lay outside the gene matches. CDR3 size: 14 residues. Germline loops: CDR1 SGHNT, CDR2 YENEEA. The chain carries TRBV11-3 and TRBJ2-7; 8 positions match TRBD1. This clonotype originated in a man younger than 40 with type 1 diabetes. The sample taken for sequencing was naive CD4+ T cells from blood. The CDR3 sequence: CASSSGQGLDEQYF. CDR3 nucleotide sequence: TGTGCCAGCAGCTCCGGACAGGGACTCGACGAGCAGTACTTC.